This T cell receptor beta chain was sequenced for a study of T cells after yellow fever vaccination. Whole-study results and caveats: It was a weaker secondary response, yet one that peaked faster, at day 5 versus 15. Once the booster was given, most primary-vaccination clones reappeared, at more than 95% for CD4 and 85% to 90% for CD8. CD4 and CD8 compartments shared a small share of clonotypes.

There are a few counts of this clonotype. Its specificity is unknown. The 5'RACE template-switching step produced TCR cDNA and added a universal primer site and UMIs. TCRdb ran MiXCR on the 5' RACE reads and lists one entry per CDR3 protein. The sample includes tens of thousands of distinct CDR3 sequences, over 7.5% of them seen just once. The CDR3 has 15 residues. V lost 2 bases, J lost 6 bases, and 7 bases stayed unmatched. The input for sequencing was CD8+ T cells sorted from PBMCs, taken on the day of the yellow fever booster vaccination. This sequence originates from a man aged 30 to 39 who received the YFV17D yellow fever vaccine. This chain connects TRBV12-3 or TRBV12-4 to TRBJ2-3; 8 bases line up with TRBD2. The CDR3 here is CASSLFAGGGDTQYF. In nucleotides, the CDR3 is TGTGCCAGCAGTTTATTTGCGGGAGGAGGGGATACGCAGTATTTT.